This T cell receptor (beta chain) emerged from a study of T cell repertoires in cytomegalovirus infection. As for the study in general: From public TCR beta signatures came an indication of both CMV infection and matching HLA type.

TCRdb processed the reads anew with MiXCR; each CDR3 protein has one entry. The sample shows roughly 630,000 distinct CDR3 sequences, 20% to 30% of them seen only once. CDR3 length equals 13 residues. Germline loops: CDR1 LGHNA, CDR2 YSLEER. Trimming removed 0 bases from V and 7 bases from J, with 6 bases in between. The chain couples TRBV4-3 to TRBJ1-4, with D uncertain. The clonotype comes from a human donor in good health (CMV status not recorded). Some clones in this sample may be carry-over from other donors' samples. Sequencing used CD8+ T cells from PBMCs. CDR3 bases: TGCGCCAGCAGCCAAGACGAGGTTGAAAAACTGTTTTTT. It encodes CASSQDEVEKLFF.